These 15 T cell receptor beta chains were all obtained from the same sample, sequenced in a study of T cell changes during pregnancy in multiple sclerosis. Clones were sequenced by immunoSEQ multiplex PCR, and TCRdb holds only the in-frame ones, with some missing. The top ten clones hold about 13% of a sample with about 25,000 clones, about 89% of them seen once. The source material was CD8+ T cells from peripheral blood mononuclear cells, sampled in the first trimester of pregnancy. The receptors derive from a female donor in good health, enrolled as a control in a pregnancy study.

The V and J genes are TRBV29-1 and TRBJ2-7, with 9 bases that match TRBD1. Germline V CDR1 and CDR2: SQVTM, ANQGSEA. The CDR3 spans 15 residues. J lost 2 bases, V lost 5 bases, and 10 bases had no gene match. For the CDR3, the DNA is TGCAGCGTTCGAAGGCGGGACAGGGCAGCCTACGAGCAGTACTTC. It specifies CSVRRRDRAAYEQYF.

This clone was seen only a few times. The chain joins TRBV15 to TRBJ1-5; tentative D call: TRBD1 (6 bases). The CDR3 covers 15 residues. The ends were cut back, 3 bases at V and 4 bases at J, with 13 bases in the middle. Germline assignment: CDR1 LNHNV and CDR2 YYDKDF (reference sequence). CDR3 DNA: TGTGCCACCAGCAGGGTCACAGGGACGAATCAGCCCCAGCATTTT. Translating gives CATSRVTGTNQPQHF.

The J gene is TRBJ2-2, the V gene TRBV4-1; perhaps TRBD2 as D (6 bases). This CDR3 spans 14 amino acids. The germline V gene encodes CDR1 MGHRA and CDR2 YSYEKL. V lost 5 bases, J lost 7 bases, and 14 bases lay in between. The CDR3 here is CASSTAGILGELFF. CDR3 DNA: TGCGCCAGCAGCACGGCGGGGATCCTCGGGGAGCTGTTTTTT.

The V call is TRBV27, the J call TRBJ2-7; a weak D match, TRBD2 (5 bases). V lost 2 bases and J lost 3, with 11 bases in between. In germline, CDR1 is MNHEY, CDR2 SMNVEV (reference sequence). The CDR3 is made up of 14 amino acids. The CDR3 protein is CASSLGWGDYEQYF. DNA for the CDR3: TGTGCCAGCAGTTTAGGATGGGGAGACTACGAGCAGTACTTC.

In its sample, this clone was seen once. This rearrangement joins TRBV7-9 to TRBJ2-7; TRBD1 agrees at 8 bases. This CDR3 contains 12 residues. V shed 8 bases, J shed 7 bases, and the junction held 7 bases outside the gene matches. CDR1 is SEHNR, CDR2 FQNEAQ, per germline (reference sequence). The CDR3 sequence is CASLGGTGEQYF. As DNA, the CDR3 is TGTGCCAGCCTTGGCGGGACAGGTGAGCAGTACTTC.

The rearrangement uses TRBV5-1 and TRBJ2-7, with 10 positions matching TRBD1. Germline loops: CDR1 SGHRS, CDR2 YFSETQ. After removal of 0 bases from V and 6 bases from J, the junction contained 0 bases not matched to a gene. This CDR3 has 13 amino acids. The DNA for the CDR3 is TGCGCCAGCAGCTTGGGGACAGGGGGCGAGCAGTACTTC. This sequence encodes CASSLGTGGEQYF.

The chain carries TRBV2 and TRBJ1-5; no definite D call. Germline V gene data show CDR1 as SNHLY and CDR2 as FYNNEI. The V gene lost 2 bases and the J gene lost 5 bases, with 10 bases spanning the gap. The CDR3 runs to 14 residues. The CDR3 DNA reads TGTGCCAGCAGTGAAACCGGGGTCCATCAGCCCCAGCATTTT. It specifies CASSETGVHQPQHF.

This clone was detected a few times. This chain links TRBV12-5 with TRBJ1-1; 8 nucleotides line up with TRBD1. Trimming cost V 7 bases and J 4 bases; bases outside gene matches: 5. Per the germline V gene, CDR1 is LGHNT and CDR2 is FRNRAP. The CDR3 consists of 13 residues. CDR3 protein: CASDPTGGTEAFF. The CDR3 nucleotides read TGTGCTAGTGATCCTACAGGGGGCACTGAAGCTTTCTTT.

The chain uses TRBV6-5 and TRBJ2-1; tentatively, D is TRBD2 (6 bases). This CDR3 is built from 11 residues. Looked up from germline, CDR1 is MNHEY and CDR2 is SVGAGI. V was shortened by 5 bases and J by 8 bases, with 7 bases between the two germline ends. DNA of the CDR3: TGTGCCAGCAGTGGCGGGGATGAGCAGTTCTTC. This codes for CASSGGDEQFF.

The chain has TRBV6-4 and TRBJ2-1; TRBD2 aligns across 10 bases. V trimming: 5 bases; J trimming: 6 bases; junction bases outside the gene matches: 10. This CDR3 spans 16 amino acids. Germline loops: CDR1 MRHNA, CDR2 SNTAGT. The CDR3 protein is CASSYPQREGRNEQFF. CDR3 DNA sequence: TGTGCCAGCAGTTACCCCCAGCGGGAGGGCCGCAATGAGCAGTTCTTC.

V gene TRBV6-6 combines with J gene TRBJ2-3; 9 bases are a match to TRBD2. V gave up 2 bases and J gave up 5 bases; unmatched junction bases: 8. This CDR3 is 16 amino acids long. The germline gives CDR1 MNHNY, CDR2 SVGAGI (reference sequence). In DNA form, the CDR3 reads TGTGCCAGCAGTTACGACAGCGGGGGGCCCCGAGATACGCAGTATTTT. Its translation: CASSYDSGGPRDTQYF.

The V and J genes are TRBV19 and TRBJ2-7, with TRBD2 matching over 8 bases. V lost 6 bases and J lost 5; bases outside the gene matches: 12. This CDR3 has 15 amino acids. Per germline, CDR1 LNHDA and CDR2 SQIVND (reference sequence). This chain's CDR3 is CASSPGGGSLHEQYF. The CDR3, as DNA: TGTGCCAGTAGCCCCGGGGGGGGAAGTTTGCACGAGCAGTACTTC. Filled out from reference TRBV19 and TRBJ2-7, the complete variable domain reads DGGITQSPKYLFRKEGQNVTLSCEQNLNHDAMYWYRQDPGQGLRLIYYSQIVNDFQKGDIAEGYSVSREKKESFPLTVTSAQKNPTAFYLCASSPGGGSLHEQYFGPGTRLTVT.

This clone has only one observation. The V and J genes are TRBV28 and TRBJ1-1, with D maybe TRBD1 (6 bases). The V and J ends lost 6 bases and 4 bases respectively, with 15 bases between them. The CDR3 spans 14 residues. Germline V gene lookup returns CDR1 MDHEN and CDR2 SYDVKM. CDR3 in DNA: TGTGCCAGCAGCATTGATACAGGGCTCACTGAAGCTTTCTTT. This encodes CASSIDTGLTEAFF. The variable domain in full, completed from reference TRBV28 and TRBJ1-1, reads DVKVTQSSRYLVKRTGEKVFLECVQDMDHENMFWYRQDPGLGLRLIYFSYDVKMKEKGDIPEGYSVSREKKERFSLILESASTNQTSMYLCASSIDTGLTEAFFGQGTRLTVV.

The genes are TRBV7-8 and TRBJ2-7, with 7 bases identical to TRBD1. The CDR3 runs to 15 residues. V trimming: 0 bases; J trimming: 0 bases; junction bases outside the gene matches: 2. Germline CDR1 and CDR2: SGHVS and FQNEAQ. The DNA of the CDR3 is TGTGCCAGCAGCTTAGCCGGGACAGTCTCCTACGAGCAGTACTTC. Translating it yields CASSLAGTVSYEQYF.

The CDR3 DNA sequence: TGTGCCAGCAGTGTCGGGACTAGCGGCACAGATACGCAGTATTTT. This gives the protein CASSVGTSGTDTQYF. V usage is TRBV6-4 and J usage is TRBJ2-3; 10 bases fit TRBD2. Trimming removed 4 bases from V and 1 base from J; junction bases left unmatched: 2. Germline values: CDR1 MRHNA, CDR2 SNTAGT. The CDR3 is 15 amino acids.